The following is a TCR beta chain sequence with its context. Assay: immunoSEQ multiplex PCR; the TCRdb copy retains only in-frame clones and omits some. The data contain fewer than 120,000 clones, around nine tenths of them singletons. CDR1 and CDR2 from the germline V gene are MDHEN and SYDVKM. The ends were cut back, 7 bases at V and 1 base at J, with 21 bases in the middle. The CDR3 has 17 amino acids. This entry is derived from a study of blood T cell repertoires in COVID-19. As for the study in general: Acute-phase and convalescent COVID-19 samples originated in the United States, Italy and Spain.

The material sequenced was peripheral blood. This clonotype originated in a human donor in a cohort sampled during active COVID-19. J is TRBJ2-3 and V is TRBV28; perhaps TRBD1 as D (6 bases). The CDR3: CASTRGRRRTGTDTQYF. Here the CDR3 DNA reads TGTGCCAGCACCCGGGGACGAAGGAGGACAGGCACAGATACGCAGTATTTT.